The 5 T cell receptor beta chains listed next were all sequenced from one sample in a study of T cells after posttransplantation cyclophosphamide. Clones were sequenced by immunoSEQ multiplex PCR, and TCRdb holds only the in-frame ones, with some missing. In the table there are about 32,000 clones, roughly 89% of which are singletons. The sequenced sample consisted of PBMCs. The receptors come from a woman aged 40 to 55 with a blood cancer, CMV-positive, and with a related stem cell donor.

This clone showed up just once. The rearrangement uses TRBV7-3 and TRBJ1-1; 7 positions agree with TRBD1. The CDR3 covers 15 residues. Germline CDR1 and CDR2: SGHTA and FQGTGA. Trimming took 4 bases from V and 2 from J; bases not matched to a gene: 7. The CDR3 DNA is TGTGCCAGCAGCTCAACAGGGGTCGGAAACACTGAAGCTTTCTTT. This encodes CASSSTGVGNTEAFF.

The V gene is TRBV4-1, the J gene TRBJ2-7, with no clear D. Trimming took 1 base from V and 1 from J, leaving 8 bases between them. CDR3 length: 14 amino acids. The germline gives CDR1 MGHRA, CDR2 YSYEKL. In DNA form, the CDR3 reads TGCGCCAGCAGCCAAGTGGTCGGTTCCTACGAGCAGTACTTC. The encoded protein is CASSQVVGSYEQYF.

J is TRBJ2-7 and V is TRBV6-5; 8 nucleotides match TRBD2. The ends lost 5 bases at V and 4 bases at J; junction bases unmatched: 4. The length of the CDR3 is 13 residues. CDR1 is MNHEY, CDR2 SVGAGI, per germline. For the CDR3, the DNA is TGTGCCAGCAGTCTCGGGGGGGGTTACGAGCAGTACTTC. The encoded protein is CASSLGGGYEQYF.

V gene TRBV7-6 combines with J gene TRBJ2-1; D uncertain. Trimming removed 3 bases from V and 5 bases from J, with 11 bases in between. Germline V gives CDR1 SGHVS, CDR2 FNYEAQ. This CDR3 region has 14 residues. This CDR3 reads CASSFLPRDNEQFF. As DNA, the CDR3 is TGTGCCAGCAGCTTCCTGCCACGGGACAATGAGCAGTTCTTC.

The V and J genes are TRBV5-5 and TRBJ2-2; 7 bases line up with TRBD1. The ends lost 4 bases at V and 1 base at J; junction bases unmatched: 7. This CDR3 is built from 16 residues. Germline V gene lookup returns CDR1 SGHKS and CDR2 YYEKEE (reference sequence). CDR3 nucleotide sequence: TGTGCCAGCAGCCCCCGGCGACAGGGGAACACCGGGGAGCTGTTTTTT. Amino acid sequence: CASSPRRQGNTGELFF.